Listed below are T cell receptor beta chains from one sample, sequenced in a study of cytomegalovirus exposure and HLA in healthy donors. The data were produced by immunoSEQ multiplex PCR, yet TCRdb's version contains in-frame clones alone and is incomplete. Of under 200,000 clones listed, about 79% are singletons. The sample taken for sequencing was PBMCs. Receptor source: a woman in her 50s in good health and CMV-seronegative. CDR3s include the opening cysteine and the closing phenylalanine or tryptophan. D genes are given only for firm matches. Clone size is given for some rows only: seen once, a few or many times, or a class if the clone is expanded.

TRBV6-5,.,TRBJ1-2,.,TGTGCCAGCAGTTACTCCCCCCGGGAACTTAACTATGGCTACACCTTC,CASSYSPRELNYGYTF
TRBV2,.,TRBJ1-3,.,TGTGCCAGCAGTGACCAGGCAGTACGCTCTGGAAACACCATATATTTT,CASSDQAVRSGNTIYF
TRBV19,.,TRBJ2-2,TRBD2,TGTGCCAGTAGTACTAGCGGATCGAACACCGGGGAGCTGTTTTTT,CASSTSGSNTGELFF
TRBV2,.,TRBJ1-2,.,TGTGCCAGCAGCGCAGGGAGGGCCAGCTATGGCTACACCTTC,CASSAGRASYGYTF
TRBV19,.,TRBJ1-6,TRBD1,TGTGCCAGTAGTGCCCCAGGGGGAACGTATTCACCCCTCCACTTT,CASSAPGGTYSPLHF
TRBV28,.,TRBJ2-2,TRBD2,TGTGCCAGCACCGGAGCGGGAGGGCGGGTCGGGGAGCTGTTTTTT,CASTGAGGRVGELFF
TRBV4-3,.,TRBJ2-1,.,TGCGCCAGCAGCCAAACACTGCTTAGGAGAAATGAGCAGTTCTTC,CASSQTLLRRNEQFF
TRBV19,.,TRBJ1-2,TRBD1,TGTGCCAGTAAGGGGACAGGGGAACTTTTGAGCTACACCTTC,CASKGTGELLSYTF
TRBV27,.,TRBJ2-7,TRBD1,TGTGCCAGCAGTCCGACGGGACAGCCCTACGAGCAGTACTTC,CASSPTGQPYEQYF
TRBV5-1,once,TRBJ2-7,.,TGCGCCAGCAGCTTGAGGGGAGGGACAAGTTTAATCTCCTACGAGCAGTACTTC,CASSLRGGTSLISYEQYF